This entry concerns a single TCR beta chain. This record comes from a study of blood T cell repertoires in COVID-19. Across the whole study: Samples of COVID-19 (acute and convalescent) were obtained from the United States, Italy and Spain. Sources were T cells, B-cell-depleted T cells, or PBMCs; the material itself was cDNA or gDNA.

In the source study's methods: Using reference gene primer amplification, nucleated cell counts were estimated. Method: immunoSEQ multiplex PCR; TCRdb's copy keeps in-frame clones and lacks some. V, J and clone size are taken as reported in that table, and D and trimming were inferred from the DNA itself. The sample carries around 20,000 clones, 87% recorded once. V lost 0 bases, J lost 8 bases, and 11 bases lay in between. CDR1 is SGHNT, CDR2 YYREEE, per germline (reference sequence). The CDR3 runs 14 residues. This rearrangement joins TRBV5-4 to TRBJ1-4; D call uncertain. The receptor was isolated from a human donor with active COVID-19. The donor label of this sample is uncertain. Sequencing was done on a sample of peripheral blood. The CDR3: CASSLDMGSEKLFF. The CDR3 DNA reads TGTGCCAGCAGCTTGGATATGGGTAGCGAAAAACTGTTTTTT.